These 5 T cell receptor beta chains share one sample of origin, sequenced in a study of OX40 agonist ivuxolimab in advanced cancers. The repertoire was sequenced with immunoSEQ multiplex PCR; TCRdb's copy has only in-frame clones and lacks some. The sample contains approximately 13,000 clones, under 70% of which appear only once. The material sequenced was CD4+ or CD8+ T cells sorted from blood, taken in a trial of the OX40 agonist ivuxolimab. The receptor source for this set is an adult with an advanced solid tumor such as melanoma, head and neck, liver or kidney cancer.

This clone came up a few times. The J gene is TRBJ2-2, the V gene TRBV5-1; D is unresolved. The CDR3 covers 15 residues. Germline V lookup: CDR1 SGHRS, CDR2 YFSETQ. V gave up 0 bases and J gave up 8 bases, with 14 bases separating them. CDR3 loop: CASSLAATLTGELFF. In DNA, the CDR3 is TGCGCCAGCAGCTTGGCCGCGACACTTACTGGGGAGCTGTTTTTT.

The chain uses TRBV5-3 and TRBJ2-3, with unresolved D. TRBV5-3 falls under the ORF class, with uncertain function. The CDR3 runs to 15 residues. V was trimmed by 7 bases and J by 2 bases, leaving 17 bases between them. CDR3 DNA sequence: TGTGCCAGACCTGCCTCCTTTGGGAACACAGATACGCAGTATTTT. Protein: CARPASFGNTDTQYF.

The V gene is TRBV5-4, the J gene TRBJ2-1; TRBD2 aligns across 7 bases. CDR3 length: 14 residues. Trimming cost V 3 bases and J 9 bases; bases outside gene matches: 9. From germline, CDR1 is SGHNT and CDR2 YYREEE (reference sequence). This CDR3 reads CASSSVGGYAEQFF. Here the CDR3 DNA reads TGTGCCAGCAGCTCGGTCGGGGGGTATGCTGAGCAGTTCTTC.

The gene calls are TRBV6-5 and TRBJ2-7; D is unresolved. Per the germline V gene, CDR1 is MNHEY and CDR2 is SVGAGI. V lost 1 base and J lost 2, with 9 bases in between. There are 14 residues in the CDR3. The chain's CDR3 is CASSYLNSPYEQYF. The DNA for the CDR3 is TGTGCCAGCAGTTACTTAAATTCCCCCTACGAGCAGTACTTC.

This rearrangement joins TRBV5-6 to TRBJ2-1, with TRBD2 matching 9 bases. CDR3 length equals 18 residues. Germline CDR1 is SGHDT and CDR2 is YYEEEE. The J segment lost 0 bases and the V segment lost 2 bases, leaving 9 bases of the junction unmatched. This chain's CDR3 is CASSFSLAGFSSYNEQFF. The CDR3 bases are TGTGCCAGCAGCTTTAGTCTAGCGGGGTTTAGCTCCTACAATGAGCAGTTCTTC.